Listed below are T cell receptor beta chains from one sample, sequenced in a study of patients and donors after allogeneic stem cell transplantation. MiXCR, run by TCRdb on the RT-PCR reads, gives a single entry per CDR3 protein. This table has more than 850,000 distinct CDR3 sequences, more than 15% appearing once. The sample comprised blood, either unsorted or a sorted T cell fraction (not recorded which). The source is a human donor who was either an allogeneic HSCT recipient or a stem cell or donor lymphocyte infusion donor (not recorded which). It is not recorded whose cells these are; they may come from a transplant donor. Each CDR3 is given with its conserved first and last residue. A D gene is named only where the DNA matches it firmly. A clone size is listed for some rows: how often the clone was seen (once, few, many), or a class if it is expanded.

clone size	V gene	J gene	D gene	CDR3 length	CDR3 DNA	CDR3 protein
.	TRBV2	TRBJ1-1	.	13	TGTGCCAGCAGCAAAGAGAGAGACACTGAAGCTTTCTTT	CASSKERDTEAFF
.	TRBV6-4	TRBJ1-1	.	17	TGTGCCAGCAGTGACTCGATTTTCGGCTGGGCGAGTACTGAAGCTTTCTTT	CASSDSIFGWASTEAFF
.	TRBV7-9	TRBJ1-2	.	14	TGTGCCAGCAGCTGGACGGGAAGCCCATATGGCTACACCTTC	CASSWTGSPYGYTF
few	TRBV5-1	TRBJ1-4	.	15	TGCGCCAGCAGCTGGTGGGGGGGCAGTAATGAAAAACTGTTTTTT	CASSWWGGSNEKLFF
few	TRBV7-3	TRBJ2-2	TRBD1	16	TGTGCCAGCAGCCCTACCGGGACAGCGAACACCGGGGAGCTGTTTTTT	CASSPTGTANTGELFF
few	TRBV27	TRBJ2-1	.	14	TGTGCCAGCAGTTCCGCTGCCTCCTACAATGAGCAGTTCTTC	CASSSAASYNEQFF
many	TRBV12-3/TRBV12-4	TRBJ1-3	TRBD1	15	TGTGCCAGCAATAAAAGGACAGGCCCGGGAAACACCATATATTTT	CASNKRTGPGNTIYF
few	TRBV7-8	TRBJ2-7	.	14	TGTGCCAGCAGCCTAAGGACTATTAAGGACGAGCAGTACTTC	CASSLRTIKDEQYF
few	TRBV24-1	TRBJ2-1	.	16	TGTGCCACCAGTGATACCGGGACCAACTCCTACAATGAGCAGTTCTTC	CATSDTGTNSYNEQFF
few	TRBV10-3	TRBJ2-3	TRBD2	16	TGTGCCATCAGTGAGGGACTAGCGGGATTCACAGATACGCAGTATTTT	CAISEGLAGFTDTQYF